The 24 T cell receptor beta chains given below trace back to one sample, sequenced in a study of blood T cell repertoires in COVID-19. The method was immunoSEQ multiplex PCR; TCRdb's version includes in-frame clones alone and lacks a portion of them. Among approximately 270,000 clones listed, 85% to 90% were seen once. Sequencing was done on a sample of peripheral blood. All receptors come from a man between 25 and 39 years old with acute or convalescent COVID-19.

V is TRBV5-1 and J is TRBJ2-7; D possibly corresponds to TRBD2 (5 bases). This CDR3 has 15 residues. Germline V gives CDR1 SGHRS, CDR2 YFSETQ. Trimming stripped 1 base from V and 2 bases from J, with 13 bases between. CDR3 coding DNA: TGCGCCAGCAGCTTGCAAGGACGGACTGCCTACGAGCAGTACTTC. Protein: CASSLQGRTAYEQYF.

This sequence joins TRBV14 and TRBJ2-3; 8 positions agree with TRBD2. This CDR3 is built from 20 residues. Germline V gives CDR1 SGHDN, CDR2 FVKESK. The V segment lost 1 base and the J segment 4 bases; nucleotides outside the gene matches: 19. The CDR3 DNA follows: TGTGCCAGCAGCCAAGTTCTGGTAGCGGGACACGCGAGGGTACCAGATACGCAGTATTTT. Its translation: CASSQVLVAGHARVPDTQYF.

This clone showed up just a few times. V usage is TRBV14 and J usage is TRBJ1-3, with 9 positions matching TRBD1. Germline V gene sequence: CDR1 SGHDN, CDR2 FVKESK. CDR3 length equals 13 residues. V shed 8 bases and J 6 bases; nucleotides not matched to a gene: 5. Written as DNA, the CDR3 is TGTGCCAGCTTCCGACAGGGGGAAAACACCATATATTTT. This gives the protein CASFRQGENTIYF. Using reference TRBV14 and TRBJ1-3 for the parts outside the CDR3, the full variable domain is EAGVTQFPSHSVIEKGQTVTLRCDPISGHDNLYWYRRVMGKEIKFLLHFVKESKQDESGMPNNRFLAERTGGTYSTLKVQPAELEDSGVYFCASFRQGENTIYFGEGSWLTVV.

This sequence joins TRBV6-5 and TRBJ2-5; no firm D call. CDR1 and CDR2 (germline): MNHEY, SVGAGI. Trimming cost V 5 bases and J 7 bases, with 17 bases left between them. The CDR3 is made up of 14 amino acids. CDR3 in amino acids: CASSPYQGGRTQYF. DNA of the CDR3: TGTGCCAGCAGTCCCTATCAAGGCGGCAGGACCCAGTACTTC.

The sample holds one count of this clone. The rearrangement joins TRBV12-2 to TRBJ2-5; the DNA was not compared with TRBD2, the D call given in the table. TRBV12-2 constitutes a pseudogene. The CDR3 totals 16 residues. The CDR3 reads CASRRPGLLLQETQYF. CDR3 bases: TGTGCAAGTCGCCGCCCGGGACTTCTACTTCAAGAGACCCAGTACTTC.

V gene TRBV3-1 (or the pseudogene TRBV3-2) combines with J gene TRBJ1-1; 9 bases are shared with TRBD1. Germline V gives CDR1 LGHDT, CDR2 YNNKEL (reference sequence). This CDR3 contains 17 residues. V lost 5 bases and J lost 3; bases outside the gene matches: 13. CDR3 region: CASSARTGAIVDTEAFF. CDR3 bases: TGTGCCAGCAGCGCTAGGACAGGGGCGATCGTGGACACTGAAGCTTTCTTT.

The chain couples TRBV9 to TRBJ2-3; TRBD2 aligns across 9 bases. The CDR3 totals 14 residues. The ends lost 3 bases at V and 7 bases at J; junction bases unmatched: 6. Germline V lookup: CDR1 SGDLS, CDR2 YYNGEE. The CDR3 protein is CASSGTSVSHTQYF. The CDR3 DNA reads TGTGCCAGCAGCGGGACTAGCGTCTCACATACGCAGTATTTT.

The V and J genes are TRBV6-6 and TRBJ1-1, with a tentative D call TRBD1 (5 bases). The germline V and J ends were trimmed by 2 bases and 7 bases, with 11 bases remaining between them. Germline values: CDR1 MNHNY, CDR2 SVGAGI (reference sequence). The CDR3 sequence is 13 residues long. In DNA, the CDR3 is TGTGCCAGCAGTTACGCCAGGGAGGATGAAGCTTTCTTT. Its translation: CASSYAREDEAFF.

Here the CDR3 DNA reads TGTGCCAGCAGTTACCAGGGGAGGGGACCTAATGAAAAACTGTTTTTT. Its protein product is CASSYQGRGPNEKLFF. This rearrangement joins TRBV6-5 to TRBJ1-4, with D possibly being TRBD1 (6 bases). This CDR3 has 16 residues. V lost 2 bases to trimming and J lost 3 bases, with 13 bases between them. Germline V CDR1 and CDR2: MNHEY, SVGAGI.

The rearrangement links TRBV28 to TRBJ2-3, with TRBD2 as a possible D gene (7 bases). This CDR3 spans 15 amino acids. Germline CDR1 MDHEN, CDR2 SYDVKM. Trimming cost V 8 bases and J 6 bases, with 21 bases left between them. This CDR3 reads CASGLGGIKYDTQYF. The CDR3 bases are TGTGCCAGCGGACTAGGGGGGATTAAGTATGATACGCAGTATTTT.

Regarding this clone: In the same sample, other DNA sequences code for this CDR3. The chain couples TRBV24-1 to TRBJ2-1; 7 bases match TRBD2. Germline V CDR1 and CDR2: KGHDR, SFDVKD. The CDR3 covers 16 residues. The trim removed 7 bases at V and 3 bases at J, leaving 11 bases unmatched. CDR3 residues: CATSDSRGDYYNEQFF. CDR3 coding DNA: TGTGCCACCAGCGATAGCCGGGGGGATTACTACAATGAGCAGTTCTTC.

A word on this clone: At one end the junction does not follow the germline gene, possibly because of a read error. The chain couples TRBV7-7 to TRBJ2-3; 8 bases are a match to TRBD2. Per the germline V gene, CDR1 is SSHAT and CDR2 is FNYEAQ (reference sequence). The length of the CDR3 is 15 residues. CDR3 in DNA: TGTGCTAGCAGCTTTGGACTAGCCCCCACAGATACGCAGTATTTT. Translated: CASSFGLAPTDTQYF. The full variable domain, with the rest looked up from reference TRBV7-7 and TRBJ2-3, is GAGVSQSPRYKVTKRGQDVTLRCDPISSHATLYWYQQALGQGPEFLTYFNYEAQPDKSGLPSDRFSAERPEGSISTLTIQRTEQRDSAMYRCASSFGLAPTDTQYFGPGTRLTVL.

The rearrangement links TRBV18 to TRBJ1-2, with D unresolved. V was clipped by 5 bases and J by 4 bases, with 11 bases between them. The CDR3 is 13 amino acids. The germline CDR1 and CDR2 sequences are KGHSH and LQKENI. CDR3 nucleotides: TGTGCCAGCTCAGTTGGTACAGTCTATGGCTACACCTTC. Its translation: CASSVGTVYGYTF.

The J gene is TRBJ2-7, the V gene TRBV27, with D perhaps TRBD2 (5 bases). The CDR3 has 15 amino acids. The V end lost 10 bases, the J end lost 0 bases, and 19 bases lay between the germline ends. Germline values: CDR1 MNHEY, CDR2 SMNVEV (reference sequence). CDR3: CANQLPAVISYEQYF. DNA for the CDR3: TGTGCCAACCAGTTACCAGCGGTCATCTCCTACGAGCAGTACTTC.

The chain has TRBV5-4 and TRBJ2-6; 7 nucleotides align to TRBD1. The CDR3 length is 19 residues. The trim removed 3 bases at V and 0 bases at J, leaving 12 bases unmatched. The germline V gene has CDR1 SGHNT and CDR2 YYREEE (reference sequence). Here the CDR3 DNA reads TGTGCCAGCAGCTCCGGGACAGCGATCTGGGGCTCTGGGGCCAACGTCCTGACTTTC. Translating it yields CASSSGTAIWGSGANVLTF.

V is TRBV11-2 and J is TRBJ1-2; D ambiguous. Trimming removed 0 bases from V and 7 bases from J, with 12 bases in between. Germline V CDR1 and CDR2: SGHAT, FQNNGV. There are 14 residues in the CDR3. The CDR3 sequence: CASSLEFVGSGYTF. CDR3 DNA: TGTGCCAGCAGCTTAGAGTTCGTTGGGAGTGGCTACACCTTC.

The chain has TRBV6-5 and TRBJ2-3; D remains unclear. The CDR3 runs 13 residues. The V and J ends lost 7 bases and 4 bases respectively, with 12 bases between them. Germline CDR1 MNHEY, CDR2 SVGAGI. The CDR3 nucleotides are TGTGCCAGCATCCTACCGGGTTCAGATACGCAGTATTTT. This encodes CASILPGSDTQYF.

V gene TRBV3-1 (or the pseudogene TRBV3-2) combines with J gene TRBJ1-1; the D gene is possibly TRBD1 (5 bases). The CDR3 runs 12 residues. CDR1 LGHDT and CDR2 YNNKEL come from the germline V gene (reference sequence). V dropped 3 bases and J dropped 10 bases, with 12 bases sitting between them. The CDR3 here is CASSHLGGGAFF. CDR3 DNA sequence: TGTGCCAGCAGCCACCTGGGGGGGGGAGCTTTCTTT.

This chain links TRBV4-1 with TRBJ2-1; D might be TRBD1 (6 bases). The germline V gene has CDR1 MGHRA and CDR2 YSYEKL. This CDR3 is built from 14 residues. Trimming removed 8 bases from V and 3 bases from J, with 14 bases in between. The CDR3 reads CASSETGVYNEQFF. CDR3 DNA: TGCGCCAGCTCAGAGACAGGCGTCTACAATGAGCAGTTCTTC.

This chain joins TRBV6-5 and TRBJ1-1; D not resolved. In germline, CDR1 is MNHEY, CDR2 SVGAGI. This CDR3 spans 12 amino acids. Trimming pared 2 bases from V and 10 bases from J, leaving 11 bases between. CDR3 in DNA: TGTGCCAGCAGTTACGGCGGGCATGTAGCTTTCTTT. This encodes CASSYGGHVAFF.

V is TRBV30 and J is TRBJ2-5; maybe TRBD1 (5 bases). Germline V gene sequence: CDR1 GTSNPN, CDR2 SVGIG (reference sequence). The V end lost 2 bases, the J end lost 5 bases, and 9 bases lay between the germline ends. This CDR3 spans 12 amino acids. This CDR3 reads CAWSFRAETQYF. CDR3 bases: TGTGCCTGGAGTTTCAGGGCTGAGACCCAGTACTTC.

The CDR3 bases are TGTGCCAGCAGCTTAATACAGGGTAACGAAAAACTGTTTTTT. The encoded protein is CASSLIQGNEKLFF. The V and J genes are TRBV11-2 and TRBJ1-4; TRBD1 might be the D (6 bases). V was shortened by 2 bases and J by 8 bases, with 12 bases between the two germline ends. CDR1 is SGHAT and CDR2 is FQNNGV in the germline V gene. The CDR3 is 14 amino acids.

This clone was seen a handful of times. The chain carries TRBV20-1 and TRBJ1-6; D is unclear. Looked up from germline, CDR1 is DFQATT and CDR2 is SNEGSKA (reference sequence). The CDR3 is 16 residues long. V lost 3 bases, J lost 7 bases, and 19 bases lay in between. The CDR3 bases are TGCAGTGCTAGTTTAGGGCCCCGGGGAAAGAATTCACCCCTCCACTTT. It yields the protein CSASLGPRGKNSPLHF.

The V call is TRBV30, the J call TRBJ1-1; 9 bases match TRBD1. The germline CDR1 and CDR2 sequences are GTSNPN and SVGIG (reference sequence). Trimming at V came to 4 bases and at J to 6 bases, leaving 6 bases not matched to a gene. The CDR3 contains 13 residues. This chain's CDR3 is CAWKGQGLAEAFF. The CDR3 nucleotides read TGTGCCTGGAAGGGACAGGGCCTCGCTGAAGCTTTCTTT.